The present entry profiles one TCR beta chain with its context. The data were produced by immunoSEQ multiplex PCR, yet TCRdb's version contains in-frame clones alone and is incomplete. In the table there are 65,000 or so clones, over 70% of which are singletons. This sample was taken from a study of blood T cell repertoires in COVID-19. Overall study context: Spain, Italy and the United States supplied samples that represented acute and convalescent COVID-19. In each case, the material was cDNA or gDNA derived from T cells, B-cell-depleted T cells, or PBMCs.

CDR3 size: 15 residues. J was trimmed by 4 bases and V by 0 bases; bases with no gene match: 3. CDR1 is SGDLS, CDR2 YYNGEE, per germline. This receptor was obtained from a man aged 30 to 45 with COVID-19, enrolled during active disease. This chain links TRBV9 with TRBJ2-1, with 8 nucleotides matching TRBD1. Sequences were obtained from peripheral blood. Written as DNA, the CDR3 is TGTGCCAGCAGCGTAGGGGACAGGACTTACAATGAGCAGTTCTTC. This codes for CASSVGDRTYNEQFF.